The present T cell receptor beta chain was sequenced within a study of CD8 T cells in Susac syndrome. Random hexamers were used to reverse transcribe about 0.5 to 1 ug of RNA. The authors amplified TCR beta CDR3 across 54 Vbeta and 13 Jbeta using immunoSEQ multiplex PCR. TCRdb reprocessed the immunoSEQ multiplex PCR reads via MiXCR and lists one record per CDR3 protein. The sample carries roughly 220,000 distinct CDR3 sequences, approximately 94% recorded once. The sample consisted of CD4+ T cells from PBMCs. The sequence derives from a human donor with Susac syndrome.

CDR3 protein: CASTPRLAGTDTQYF. The CDR3 DNA sequence: TGTGCCAGCACCCCGAGACTAGCGGGCACAGATACGCAGTATTTT. The chain combines TRBV6-5 with TRBJ2-3; TRBD2 agrees at 9 bases. With 7 bases clipped from V and 1 base from J, the junction kept 6 bases outside the gene matches. Germline V gene sequence: CDR1 MNHEY, CDR2 SVGAGI. CDR3 size: 15 residues.